This T cell receptor (beta chain) was found in a study of CD8+ T cells in alopecia areata. Study-level information: Treated patients were given 5 to 10 mg oral tofacitinib twice daily. The protocol delivered tofacitinib for 6 to 18 months, then withdrew it for 6 months.

The germline V gene encodes CDR1 SQVTM and CDR2 ANQGSEA. V was pared by 6 bases and J by 6 bases, with 18 bases between. CDR3 length: 13 amino acids. Sequencing used cDNA as its template, made by extracting RNA and reverse transcribing it. Repertoires were generated with immunoSEQ multiplex PCR, while TCRdb's copy carries only in-frame clones and drops some. This table has some 150,000 clones, approximately 70% appearing once. This clone came up a few times. The sample in question was CD8+ T cells sorted from blood, obtained at week 0. This TCR derives from a human donor with alopecia areata. V and J are TRBV29-1 and TRBJ2-7, with no clear D. The CDR3 nucleotides are TGCAGCGTGACCATATGGGATTCGGTCGAGCAGTACTTC. Translating it yields CSVTIWDSVEQYF.